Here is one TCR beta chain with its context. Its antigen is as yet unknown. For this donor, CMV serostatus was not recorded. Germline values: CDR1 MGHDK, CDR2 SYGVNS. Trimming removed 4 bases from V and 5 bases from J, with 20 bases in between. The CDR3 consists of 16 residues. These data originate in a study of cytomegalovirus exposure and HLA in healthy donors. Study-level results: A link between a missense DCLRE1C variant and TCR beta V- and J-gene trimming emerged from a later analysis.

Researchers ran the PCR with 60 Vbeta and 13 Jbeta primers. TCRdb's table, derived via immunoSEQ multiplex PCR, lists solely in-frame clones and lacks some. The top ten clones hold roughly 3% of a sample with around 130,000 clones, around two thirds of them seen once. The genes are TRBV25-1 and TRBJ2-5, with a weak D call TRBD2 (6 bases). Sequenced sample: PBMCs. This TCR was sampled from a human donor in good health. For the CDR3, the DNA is TGTGCCAGCAGTGTGGCGGTTGTGGTGGGGAGGGAGACCCAGTACTTC. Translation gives CASSVAVVVGRETQYF.